The text below deals with one T cell receptor (beta chain). Its target is unknown. Other DNA sequences of this sample code for an identical CDR3. The sorted-subset replicate PCRs were given about 200 ng DNA, which is 30,000 to 35,000 T cell genomes. This table comes from immunoSEQ multiplex PCR, and its TCRdb copy is limited to in-frame clones, with some not included. The sample has 2 million to 2.5 million clones, over 85% seen once. This CDR3 contains 16 residues. V was pared by 4 bases and J by 5 bases, with 5 bases of the junction left unmatched. Per the germline V gene, CDR1 is SGHDT and CDR2 is YYEEEE. The data are from a study of shared clonotypes between healthy human individuals. Notes on the study in general: Unshared clonotypes carried lower generation probabilities than those common to all four donors. Investigators collected only blood, and repertoires in tissues likely differ.

CD8 cells classed as naive were CD45RO-negative and positively selected for CCR7, excluding terminally differentiated effector memory CD45RA+ cells. The sample taken for sequencing was naive CD8+ T cells sorted from blood. This sequence joins TRBV5-6 and TRBJ2-2; 13 nucleotides agree with TRBD2. This sequence was found in a man younger than 30 in good health. CDR3 sequence: CASSLGLAGFTGELFF. In DNA form, the CDR3 reads TGTGCCAGCAGCCTGGGACTAGCGGGATTTACCGGGGAGCTGTTTTTT.